One and the same sample provided the 6 T cell receptor beta chains below, sequenced in a study of siplizumab effects on memory and regulatory T cells. Sequenced by immunoSEQ multiplex PCR; TCRdb stores in-frame clones only, minus some. The data show approximately 20,000 clones, around 40% seen once. These receptors have no known antigen. The mixed lymphocyte reaction cells were held in coculture (37°C) for approximately 6 days. Sequencing was carried out using CFSE-low (dividing) CD4+ T cells sorted from an allogeneic mixed lymphocyte reaction. The receptors derive from a human donor in good health; the cells came from an allogeneic mixed lymphocyte reaction. Some clones in this sample may be carry-over from other donors' samples.

This clone was seen a handful of times. The chain recombines TRBV10-1 with TRBJ2-3, with 8 bases lining up with TRBD2. The germline V gene encodes CDR1 WNHNN and CDR2 SYGVQD (reference sequence). J lost 2 bases, V lost 1 base, and 5 bases had no gene match. The CDR3 length is 16 residues. CDR3 sequence: CASSECPAGDTDTQYF. The DNA of the CDR3 is TGCGCCAGCAGTGAGTGCCCAGCGGGGGACACAGATACGCAGTATTTT.

This chain links TRBV6-1 with TRBJ2-1; the D gene is possibly TRBD2 (5 bases). Germline V gene data show CDR1 as MNHNS and CDR2 as SASEGT. Trimming stripped 6 bases from V and 10 bases from J, with 10 bases between. The CDR3 consists of 11 residues. For the CDR3, the DNA is TGTGCCAGCAGCCAGCGGCACGAGCAGTTCTTC. Encoded protein: CASSQRHEQFF.

The rearrangement joins TRBV5-5 to TRBJ2-2; TRBD1 might be the D (6 bases). The CDR3 covers 15 residues. Germline V CDR1 and CDR2: SGHKS, YYEKEE (reference sequence). The germline V and J ends were trimmed by 3 bases and 4 bases, with 13 bases remaining between them. CDR3 coding DNA: TGTGCCAGCAGCTCACAGGGATTCGTCACCGGGGAGCTGTTTTTT. Protein: CASSSQGFVTGELFF.

The chain combines TRBV5-1 with TRBJ1-2; the D is unclear. The CDR3 contains 20 residues. Germline assignment: CDR1 SGHRS and CDR2 YFSETQ. The V end was cut by 4 bases, the J end by 6 bases, with 34 bases between. The CDR3 DNA is TGCGCCAGCAGCCGTGGGTTTCCGTGGGCAGGCGCCCTTCGGGATAATGGCTACACCTTC. This translates into CASSRGFPWAGALRDNGYTF.

Within the sample, this clone is medium-sized. The chain has TRBV10-3 and TRBJ2-7; TRBD2 agrees at 8 bases. The CDR3 is 14 residues long. With 10 bases clipped from V and 5 bases from J, the junction kept 13 bases outside the gene matches. Germline lookup yields CDR1 ENHRY and CDR2 SYGVKD. The DNA for the CDR3 is TGTGCCACGTACCCGAGAGCGGGGGCGGACGAGCAGTACTTC. Protein product: CATYPRAGADEQYF.

The chain links TRBV19 to TRBJ2-2; TRBD1 aligns across 8 bases. The CDR3 length is 15 residues. J was trimmed by 2 bases and V by 8 bases; bases with no gene match: 7. CDR1 is LNHDA, CDR2 SQIVND, per germline (reference sequence). CDR3 residues: CASLPGQVNTGELFF. CDR3 in DNA: TGTGCCAGTCTACCGGGACAGGTTAACACCGGGGAGCTGTTTTTT.